Listed below are T cell receptor beta chains from one sample, sequenced in a study of immune evolution from preneoplasia to lung adenocarcinoma. Method: immunoSEQ multiplex PCR; TCRdb's copy keeps in-frame clones and lacks some. There are thousands of clones in the sample; approximately 82% occur only once, and approximately 4% lies in the top ten. The sample consisted of FFPE adjacent normal lung tissue. The receptors were gathered from a person aged 70 to 80 with lung adenocarcinoma. CDR3s include the opening cysteine and the closing phenylalanine or tryptophan. D genes are given only for firm matches. Expanded clones get a size class; other rows say once, few or many, or leave the size out.

V gene	J gene	clone size	D gene	CDR3 DNA	CDR3 protein
TRBV5-1	TRBJ2-3	-	-	TGCGCCAGCAGCTTGGGAGGTAACACAGATACGCAGTATTTT	CASSLGGNTDTQYF
TRBV6-6	TRBJ2-3	-	-	TGTGCCAGCAGTTTCCAGGGAGATACGCAGTATTTT	CASSFQGDTQYF
TRBV9	TRBJ2-2	-	TRBD1	TGTGCCAGCAGCTCACGGACAGGGCTGAACACCGGGGAGCTGTTTTTT	CASSSRTGLNTGELFF
TRBV7-9	TRBJ2-2	-	-	TGTGCCATTGGTGGAAACACCGGGGAGCTGTTTTTT	CAIGGNTGELFF
TRBV5-1	TRBJ2-7	-	TRBD1	TGCGCCAGCAGCTGGGGACAGGAAATTTCCTACGAGCAGTACTTC	CASSWGQEISYEQYF
TRBV6-5	TRBJ1-2	-	-	TGTGCCAGCAGTTACGGGGGTCCCCTCCACTATGGCTACACCTTC	CASSYGGPLHYGYTF
TRBV12-5	TRBJ2-7	few	TRBD2	TGTGCTAGTCGGGGGGTGGCCTACGAGCAGTACTTC	CASRGVAYEQYF
TRBV29-1	TRBJ2-3	-	TRBD1	TGCAGCGTTGGAAGGACAGGGACAGATACGCAGTATTTT	CSVGRTGTDTQYF
TRBV5-5	TRBJ1-5	-	-	TGTGCCAGCAGCCGGGCCCCCCATCACAATCAGCCCCAGCATTTT	CASSRAPHHNQPQHF
TRBV5-1	TRBJ2-3	-	TRBD2	TGCGCCAGCGTAGCGGGAGGTATAGGAGATACGCAGTATTTT	CASVAGGIGDTQYF
TRBV20-1	TRBJ1-1	-	-	TGCAGTGCTAGGGACCGGGGAGAAGCTTTCTTT	CSARDRGEAFF
TRBV4-1	TRBJ2-7	once	TRBD2	TGCGCCAGCAGCCTTACTAGCGGGAGGGCTATGGAGCAGTACTTC	CASSLTSGRAMEQYF
TRBV19	TRBJ1-2	-	-	TGTGCCAGTACCGAGGGACCGACGGGCGGCTACACCTTC	CASTEGPTGGYTF
TRBV30	TRBJ2-2	-	-	TGTGCCTGGAGTGTAAACAGGGTGAAAACCGGGGAGCTGTTTTTT	CAWSVNRVKTGELFF
TRBV5-1	TRBJ2-3	-	TRBD2	TGCGCCAGCAGCCGCGCTAGCGGGATTAGTGTAGATACGCAGTATTTT	CASSRASGISVDTQYF
TRBV4-1	TRBJ1-5	once	-	TGCGCCAGCATCCACTCACGACATTCTAATCAGCCCCAGCATTTT	CASIHSRHSNQPQHF
TRBV9	TRBJ1-2	-	-	TGTGCCAGCAGCGTAGACGGTTCGGATGGCTACACCTTC	CASSVDGSDGYTF
TRBV10-3	TRBJ1-2	-	-	TGTGCCATCAGTGAATTGGCAGGCTACTATGGCTACACCTTC	CAISELAGYYGYTF
TRBV28	TRBJ2-5	-	-	TGTGCCAGCAGTTTAGAAGAGACCCAGTACTTC	CASSLEETQYF
TRBV5-4	TRBJ2-5	-	-	TGTGCCAGCAGCTTGGCAGGGATGATAGAGACCCAGTACTTC	CASSLAGMIETQYF
TRBV4-1	TRBJ2-3	-	TRBD1	TGCGCCAGCAGCCAAAATGACAGGGCATTTGATTTT	CASSQNDRAFDF
TRBV30	TRBJ1-2	-	-	TGTGCCTGGACTAGGACCCCCAAACAATACTATGGCTACACCTTC	CAWTRTPKQYYGYTF
TRBV7-9	TRBJ2-5	-	-	TGTGCCAGCAGCTCCCTGGGGCCAGAGACCCAGTACTTC	CASSSLGPETQYF
TRBV11-2	TRBJ2-7	-	-	TGTGCCAGCAGCCCCCTTGAGGCTAGGGGCGAGCAGTACTTC	CASSPLEARGEQYF
TRBV9	TRBJ1-1	-	-	TGTGCCAGCAGCCCCACAGGGTTGAACACTGAAGCTTTCTTT	CASSPTGLNTEAFF
TRBV7-9	TRBJ2-2	-	-	TGTGCCAGCAGCTTGGACGTTAACACCGGGGAGCTGTTTTTT	CASSLDVNTGELFF
TRBV5-4	TRBJ2-3	-	-	TGTGCCAGCAGCTTGGGGCGAGGGCGCGGTTCTAGCACAGATACGCAGTATTTT	CASSLGRGRGSSTDTQYF
TRBV15	TRBJ2-7	-	-	TGTGCCACCAGCAGAGGACCGGTCTACGAGCAGTACTTC	CATSRGPVYEQYF
TRBV4-1	TRBJ1-1	once	-	TGCGCCAGCAGCCAAGGGGTGAACACTGAAGCTTTCTTT	CASSQGVNTEAFF
TRBV30	TRBJ1-5	-	-	TGTGCCTGGAGCGCCGCCCTGCCTGGTCAGCCCCAGCATTTT	CAWSAALPGQPQHF
TRBV2	TRBJ1-1	-	-	TGTGCCAGCAGTGAGCTAGGGGGTGCCCAAGCTTTCTTT	CASSELGGAQAFF
TRBV4-2	TRBJ2-2	-	TRBD2	TGTGCCAGCAGCCGTACCGGGGGGGCTTTCGGTGGGGAGCTGTTTTTT	CASSRTGGAFGGELFF
TRBV11-3	TRBJ1-4	-	-	TGTGCCAGCAGCTTGGGACAAGACAGTAATGAAAAACTGTTTTTT	CASSLGQDSNEKLFF
TRBV6-1	TRBJ1-5	-	-	TGTGCCAGCAGTGAACGTGGGGGCAATCAGCCCCAGCATTTT	CASSERGGNQPQHF
TRBV4-2	TRBJ2-5	-	TRBD2	TGTGCCAGCAGCCAAGAAAGAGCGGGGGGACTTGAAGAGACCCAGTACTTC	CASSQERAGGLEETQYF
TRBV20-1	TRBJ2-1	-	-	TGCAGTGAGCAGGAGGGTAATGAGCAGTTCTTC	CSEQEGNEQFF
TRBV11-2	TRBJ2-5	-	TRBD2	TGTGCCAGCAGCCGTAGCGGGCAAGAGACCCAGTACTTC	CASSRSGQETQYF
TRBV5-1	TRBJ2-3	-	TRBD2	TGCGCCAGCACGGCGGGGGGGCCGACAGATACGCAGTATTTT	CASTAGGPTDTQYF
TRBV7-3	TRBJ2-2	-	-	TGTGCCAGCAGCTCCGGACTGTCTGGCGGGGAGCTGTTTTTT	CASSSGLSGGELFF
TRBV27	TRBJ2-7	-	-	TGTGCCAGCAGTTTGGGGCTAGCGTCCGAGCAGTACTTC	CASSLGLASEQYF
TRBV7-9	TRBJ2-2	-	-	TGTGCCAGCAGCTTAGCGCAGTCAGGGGACACCGGGGAGCTGTTTTTT	CASSLAQSGDTGELFF
TRBV6-5	TRBJ2-1	-	-	TGTGCCAGCAGTTACCGGACCACCGGAAGCAATGAGCAGTTCTTC	CASSYRTTGSNEQFF
TRBV9	TRBJ1-2	once	-	TGTGCCAGCAGCGGAGACCCGGGGTGGAACTATGGCTACACCTTC	CASSGDPGWNYGYTF